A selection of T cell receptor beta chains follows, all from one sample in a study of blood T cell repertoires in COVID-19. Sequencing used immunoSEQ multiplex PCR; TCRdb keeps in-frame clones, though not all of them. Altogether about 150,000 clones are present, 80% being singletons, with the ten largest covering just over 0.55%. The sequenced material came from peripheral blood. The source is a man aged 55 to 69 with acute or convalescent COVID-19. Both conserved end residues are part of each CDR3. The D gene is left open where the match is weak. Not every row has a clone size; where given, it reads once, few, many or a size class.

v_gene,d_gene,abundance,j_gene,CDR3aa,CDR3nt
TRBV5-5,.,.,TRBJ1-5,CASSRGNSDNQPQHF,TGTGCCAGCAGCCGAGGGAACAGTGACAATCAGCCCCAGCATTTT
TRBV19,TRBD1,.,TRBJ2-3,CASRGQLSTDTQYF,TGTGCCAGCAGGGGACAGCTTAGCACAGATACGCAGTATTTT
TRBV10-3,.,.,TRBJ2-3,CAIRDFHTDTQYF,TGTGCCATCAGGGACTTCCACACAGATACGCAGTATTTT
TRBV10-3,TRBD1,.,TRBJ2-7,CAISSGTERYEQYF,TGTGCCATCAGTTCCGGGACAGAGAGATACGAGCAGTACTTC
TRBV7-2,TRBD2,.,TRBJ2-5,CASSPGLAGGQETQYF,TGTGCCAGCAGCCCAGGACTAGCGGGTGGGCAAGAGACCCAGTACTTC
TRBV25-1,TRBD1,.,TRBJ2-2,CASSEGLTGNGELFF,TGTGCCAGCAGTGAAGGCCTGACAGGGAACGGGGAGCTGTTTTTT
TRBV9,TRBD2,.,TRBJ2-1,CASSARGVGNEQFF,TGTGCCAGCAGCGCCCGGGGGGTTGGCAATGAGCAGTTCTTC
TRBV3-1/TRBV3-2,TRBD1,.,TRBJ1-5,CASSHSTRQGSNQPQHF,TGTGCCAGCAGCCATTCTACTCGACAGGGCTCCAATCAGCCCCAGCATTTT
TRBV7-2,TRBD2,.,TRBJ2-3,CASSMTSGGVDTQYF,TGTGCCAGCAGCATGACTAGCGGGGGGGTCGATACGCAGTATTTT
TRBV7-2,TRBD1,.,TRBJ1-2,CASSARTGGEGYTF,TGTGCCAGCAGCGCCCGGACAGGGGGAGAAGGCTACACCTTC
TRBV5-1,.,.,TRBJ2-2,CASSPRTGANTGELFF,TGCGCCAGCAGCCCTCGGACTGGCGCGAACACCGGGGAGCTGTTTTTT
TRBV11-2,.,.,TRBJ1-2,CASSLAPIGGYTF,TGTGCCAGCAGCTTAGCCCCGATCGGTGGCTACACCTTC
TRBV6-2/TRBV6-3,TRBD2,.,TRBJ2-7,CASSYSTGGSYEQYF,TGTGCCAGCAGTTACTCGACGGGAGGATCCTACGAGCAGTACTTC
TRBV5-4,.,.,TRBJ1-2,CASSLEGGKNYGYTF,TGTGCCAGCAGCTTGGAGGGGGGGAAGAACTATGGCTACACCTTC
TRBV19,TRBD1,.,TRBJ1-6,CASSTGQGNSPLHF,TGTGCCAGTAGTACCGGACAGGGAAACTCACCCCTCCACTTT
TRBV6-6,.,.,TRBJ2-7,CASSYPTGTSYEQYF,TGTGCCAGCAGTTACCCTACAGGGACGTCCTACGAGCAGTACTTC
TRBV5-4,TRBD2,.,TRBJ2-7,CASSLASGNYEQYF,TGTGCCAGCAGCTTGGCTAGCGGGAACTACGAGCAGTACTTC
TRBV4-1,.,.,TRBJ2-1,CASSQVERGEQFF,TGCGCCAGCAGCCAAGTGGAGAGAGGCGAGCAGTTCTTC
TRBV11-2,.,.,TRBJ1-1,CASSSALEAFF,TGTGCCAGCAGCAGCGCGCTTGAAGCTTTCTTT
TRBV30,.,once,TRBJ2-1,CAWRGGVNEQFF,TGTGCCTGGAGGGGGGGAGTTAATGAGCAGTTCTTC
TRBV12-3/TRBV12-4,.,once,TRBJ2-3,CASSPAGTDTQYF,TGTGCCAGCAGTCCAGCGGGCACAGATACGCAGTATTTT
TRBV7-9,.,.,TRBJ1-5,CASSLALNQPQHF,TGTGCCAGCAGCCTAGCACTGAATCAGCCCCAGCATTTT
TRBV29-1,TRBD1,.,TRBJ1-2,CSVTGGGYGYTF,TGCAGCGTGACAGGGGGCGGCTATGGCTACACCTTC
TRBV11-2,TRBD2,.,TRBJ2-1,CASSPGLAGGQNEQFF,TGTGCCAGCAGCCCGGGACTAGCGGGGGGGCAAAATGAGCAGTTCTTC
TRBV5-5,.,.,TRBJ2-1,CASSLVWENEQFF,TGTGCCAGCAGCTTGGTCTGGGAGAATGAGCAGTTCTTC
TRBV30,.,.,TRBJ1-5,CACDSHGQPQHF,TGTGCCTGTGACTCCCACGGTCAGCCCCAGCATTTT
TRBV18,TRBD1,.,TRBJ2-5,CASSPQNRGQETQYF,TGTGCCAGCTCACCTCAAAACAGGGGGCAAGAGACCCAGTACTTC
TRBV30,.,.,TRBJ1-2,CAWDSRNYGYTF,TGTGCCTGGGACAGTAGGAACTATGGCTACACCTTC
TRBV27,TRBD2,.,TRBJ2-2,CASSFTTSGRLSGELFF,TGTGCCAGCAGCTTTACAACTAGCGGGAGACTATCCGGGGAGCTGTTTTTT
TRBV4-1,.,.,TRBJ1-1,CASSPPEGRRGSTEAFF,TGCGCCAGCAGCCCGCCGGAGGGGCGCAGAGGAAGCACTGAAGCTTTCTTT
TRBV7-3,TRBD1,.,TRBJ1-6,CASSQGQANNSPLHF,TGTGCCAGCAGCCAAGGACAGGCTAATAATTCACCCCTCCACTTT
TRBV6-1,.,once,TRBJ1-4,CASSEGRGEKLFF,TGTGCCAGCAGTGAAGGAAGAGGTGAAAAACTGTTTTTT
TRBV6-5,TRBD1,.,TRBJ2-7,CASSLRDRGHEQYF,TGTGCCAGCAGTCTCCGGGACAGGGGACACGAGCAGTACTTC
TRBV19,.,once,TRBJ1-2,CATKTGPNYGYTF,TGTGCCACTAAGACAGGCCCTAACTATGGCTACACCTTC
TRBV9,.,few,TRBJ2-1,CASSQGPTEEQFF,TGTGCCAGCAGCCAGGGCCCTACGGAGGAGCAGTTCTTC
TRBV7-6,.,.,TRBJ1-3,CASSRTGSGNTIYF,TGTGCCAGCAGCCGAACGGGGTCTGGAAACACCATATATTTT
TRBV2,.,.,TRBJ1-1,CAGQGALRTEAFF,TGTGCCGGGCAAGGGGCGCTTAGGACTGAAGCTTTCTTT
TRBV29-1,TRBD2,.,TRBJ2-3,CSVIFSGGATDTQYF,TGCAGCGTTATATTTAGCGGGGGGGCCACAGATACGCAGTATTTT
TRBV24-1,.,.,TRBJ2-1,CATSPGSGHNEQFF,TGTGCCACCAGTCCCGGGAGCGGCCACAATGAGCAGTTCTTC
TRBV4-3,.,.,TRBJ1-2,CASSQEPAQANYGYTF,TGCGCCAGCAGCCAAGAGCCGGCACAGGCGAACTATGGCTACACCTTC
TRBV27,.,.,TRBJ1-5,CASSGLNSNQPQHF,TGTGCCAGCAGTGGGCTGAATAGCAATCAGCCCCAGCATTTT
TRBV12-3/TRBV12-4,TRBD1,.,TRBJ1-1,CASSTGTALEAFF,TGTGCCAGCAGCACAGGGACAGCCCTTGAAGCTTTCTTT
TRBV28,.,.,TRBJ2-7,CASSLPLVSYEQYF,TGTGCCAGCAGTTTACCACTAGTCTCCTACGAGCAGTACTTC
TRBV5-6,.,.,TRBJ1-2,CASSRYGVGYTF,TGTGCCAGCAGCAGGTACGGAGTTGGCTACACCTTC
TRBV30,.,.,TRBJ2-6,CAWTAGTGANVLTF,TGTGCCTGGACAGCAGGGACTGGGGCCAACGTCCTGACTTTC
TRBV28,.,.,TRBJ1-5,CASSQLGGDQPQHF,TGTGCCAGCAGTCAATTGGGGGGGGATCAGCCCCAGCATTTT
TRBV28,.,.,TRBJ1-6,CATCGGENYSPLHF,TGTGCCACCTGTGGGGGGGAGAATTATTCACCCCTCCACTTT
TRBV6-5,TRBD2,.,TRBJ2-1,CASSRAGTSGGEQFF,TGTGCCAGCAGTCGGGCCGGGACTAGCGGGGGGGAACAGTTCTTC
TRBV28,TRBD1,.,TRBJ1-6,CASSSLGQGALNSPLHF,TGTGCCAGCAGCTCACTAGGACAGGGGGCCTTGAATTCACCCCTCCACTTT
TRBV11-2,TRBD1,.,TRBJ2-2,CASSWTGGAPGELFF,TGTGCCAGCAGCTGGACAGGGGGCGCCCCCGGGGAGCTGTTTTTT
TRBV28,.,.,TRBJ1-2,CASSLDPDSYGYTF,TGTGCCAGCAGTTTAGATCCGGACAGTTATGGCTACACCTTC
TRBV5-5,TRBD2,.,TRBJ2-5,CASSFQAGGPGGETQYF,TGTGCCAGCAGCTTCCAAGCGGGGGGGCCGGGAGGAGAGACCCAGTACTTC
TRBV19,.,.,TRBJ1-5,CASSSFPEPQHF,TGTGCCAGTAGCTCGTTCCCTGAGCCCCAGCATTTT
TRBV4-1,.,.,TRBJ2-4,CASSQDRTIRAKNIQYF,TGCGCCAGCAGCCAAGATAGGACAATTCGAGCCAAAAACATTCAGTACTTC
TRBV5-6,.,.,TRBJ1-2,CASSLVVPYGYTF,TGTGCCAGCAGCTTGGTAGTGCCCTATGGCTACACCTTC